The clone carrying this T cell receptor (beta chain) was found many times. The antigen remains undetermined. Trimming at V came to 4 bases and at J to 3 bases, leaving 6 bases not matched to a gene. This CDR3 is built from 14 residues. The germline V gene has CDR1 DFQATT and CDR2 SNEGSKA (reference sequence). Time point specified: longitudinal time-point 3. Unsorted libraries came from 2 million PBMCs stored at -80 °C. This entry comes from a study of neurological immune-mediated disorders. Study-wide points: Falling below healthy controls, multiple sclerosis showed the least TCR clonal expansion, while HTLV-1-associated myelopathy showed the most. Expanded clones shared no CDR3 amino acid sequences across subjects, suggesting private repertoires in all groups.

5'RACE with 10-nucleotide random UMIs produced the cDNA. TCRdb recomputed calls from the 5' RACE reads with MiXCR, one row per CDR3 protein. The profile shows 85,000 to 110,000 distinct CDR3 sequences, less than 14% of them singletons. Material for sequencing was PBMCs. The genes are TRBV20-1 and TRBJ2-7; 10 bases align to TRBD1. The receptor's source is a female donor with HTLV-1-associated myelopathy (HAM/TSP). The CDR3 nucleotides are TGCAGTGCTACCGGGACAGGGGACATCTACGAGCAGTACTTC. Protein sequence: CSATGTGDIYEQYF.